Presented here are 25 T cell receptor beta chains from one specimen sequenced in a study of blood T cell repertoires in COVID-19. Sequenced by immunoSEQ multiplex PCR; TCRdb stores in-frame clones only, minus some. This table holds fewer than 250,000 clones, more than 75% found once. Sequencing input: peripheral blood. The receptors come from a woman aged 55-69 years with COVID-19, enrolled during active disease.

V and J are TRBV5-5 and TRBJ1-1; a possible D gene is TRBD1 (5 bases). V lost 0 bases, J lost 5 bases, and 23 bases lay in between. CDR1 is SGHKS, CDR2 YYEKEE, per germline (reference sequence). The CDR3 length is 18 residues. The CDR3 sequence: CASSLGAAVREERTEAFF. CDR3 sequence (DNA): TGTGCCAGCAGCTTGGGGGCCGCGGTCAGGGAAGAGAGAACTGAAGCTTTCTTT.

This sequence joins TRBV5-1 and TRBJ2-3; TRBD2 is a possible D gene (7 bases). Trimming stripped 8 bases from V and 2 bases from J, with 15 bases between. The CDR3 contains 14 residues. Germline-derived CDR1 and CDR2 are SGHRS and YFSETQ. The DNA of the CDR3 is TGCGCCAGTGGGGGGGGCCGAGACACAGATACGCAGTATTTT. Protein sequence: CASGGGRDTDTQYF.

The chain couples TRBV19 to TRBJ1-2; D perhaps matches TRBD1 (5 bases). Trimming cost V 6 bases and J 1 base, with 12 bases left between them. The CDR3 extends over 14 amino acids. Germline CDR1 and CDR2: LNHDA and SQIVND (reference sequence). The CDR3 DNA is TGTGCCAGTAGATCGGGGACTCTTAACTATGGCTACACCTTC. Translation gives CASRSGTLNYGYTF.

The rearrangement uses TRBV7-3 and TRBJ2-1, with 8 bases that match TRBD2. The V and J ends lost 5 bases and 3 bases, in that order; junction bases with no gene match: 3. Germline CDR1 is SGHTA and CDR2 is FQGTGA. This CDR3 region has 14 residues. The CDR3 DNA follows: TGTGCCAGCAGCCGGGGACTAGGCTACAATGAGCAGTTCTTC. It is translated as CASSRGLGYNEQFF.

The chain uses TRBV7-9 and TRBJ1-5; D unresolved. This CDR3 spans 13 amino acids. V lost 3 bases to trimming and J lost 4 bases, with 7 bases between them. Germline V gives CDR1 SEHNR, CDR2 FQNEAQ (reference sequence). Written as DNA, the CDR3 is TGTGCCAGCAGCTTTGGGGAGAATCAGCCCCAGCATTTT. It encodes CASSFGENQPQHF.

The chain recombines TRBV18 with TRBJ1-1, with D unclear. Deletions cut 3 bases from V and 0 bases from J, with 11 bases between. Germline V gene sequence: CDR1 KGHSH, CDR2 LQKENI. CDR3 length: 15 residues. This CDR3 reads CASSPLLQMNTEAFF. The CDR3 DNA reads TGTGCCAGCTCACCCCTTCTACAGATGAACACTGAAGCTTTCTTT.

The chain uses TRBV5-8 and TRBJ2-3; 9 bases are shared with TRBD1. The V and J ends lost 1 base and 4 bases, in that order; junction bases with no gene match: 7. The CDR3 runs 16 residues. Germline V CDR1 and CDR2: SGHTS, YDEGEE. DNA for the CDR3: TGTGCCAGCAGCTTGATAGGGACAGGGATGTCAGATACGCAGTATTTT. It translates to CASSLIGTGMSDTQYF.

This sequence joins TRBV12-2 and TRBJ2-6; the table's D gene call, TRBD2, was not cross checked with the DNA. TRBV12-2 is a pseudogene segment. This CDR3 contains 17 residues. The DNA of the CDR3 is TGTGCAAGTCGCTCTGGTTACCCGGTGTCTGGGGCCAACGTCCTGACTTTC. Amino acid sequence: CASRSGYPVSGANVLTF.

The rearrangement uses TRBV2 and TRBJ2-7; D is perhaps TRBD2 (5 bases). The CDR3 is 13 residues long. Trimming pared 2 bases from V and 7 bases from J, leaving 12 bases between. Germline V gene sequence: CDR1 SNHLY, CDR2 FYNNEI. The CDR3 loop reads CASSEPGVREQYV. Written as DNA, the CDR3 is TGTGCCAGCAGTGAACCCGGGGTACGGGAGCAGTACGTC.

The chain has TRBV29-1 and TRBJ1-4; D is possibly TRBD1 (6 bases). The germline V and J ends were trimmed by 3 bases and 10 bases, with 9 bases remaining between them. The CDR3 loop spans 11 amino acids. Germline assignment: CDR1 SQVTM and CDR2 ANQGSEA. The CDR3 nucleotides read TGCAGCGTTGAGGGGGCGGGAAAACTGTTTTTT. Translating gives CSVEGAGKLFF. Using reference TRBV29-1 and TRBJ1-4 for the parts outside the CDR3, the full variable domain is SAVISQKPSRDICQRGTSLTIQCQVDSQVTMMFWYRQQPGQSLTLIATANQGSEATYESGFVIDKFPISRPNLTFSTLTVSNMSPEDSSIYLCSVEGAGKLFFGSGTQLSVL.

This clone was detected only once. The V gene is TRBV6-5, the J gene TRBJ2-5; TRBD1 aligns across 7 bases. Germline V gene lookup returns CDR1 MNHEY and CDR2 SVGAGI. V dropped 4 bases and J dropped 2; count of bases not matched to a gene: 7. This CDR3 region has 15 residues. The CDR3, as DNA: TGTGCCAGCAGTTTCACAGGGGCGATTCAAGAGACCCAGTACTTC. Residues: CASSFTGAIQETQYF.

The chain has TRBV6-5 and TRBJ1-2, with a tentative D call TRBD1 (6 bases). Trimming took off 7 bases at V and 2 bases at J, with 14 bases between the two ends. Germline V gene sequence: CDR1 MNHEY, CDR2 SVGAGI. CDR3 length: 14 amino acids. In nucleotides, the CDR3 is TGTGCCAGCAATCCCAAGGGGGTGAACTATGGCTACACCTTC. Its protein product is CASNPKGVNYGYTF.

The V gene is TRBV27, the J gene TRBJ1-2; D is unresolved. Trimming removed 5 bases from V and 4 bases from J, with 14 bases in between. Germline V gene data show CDR1 as MNHEY and CDR2 as SMNVEV (reference sequence). There are 14 residues in the CDR3. The CDR3 sequence: CASSLKGGSYGYTF. CDR3 in DNA: TGTGCCAGCAGTCTCAAGGGAGGAAGCTATGGCTACACCTTC.

The sample holds one count of this clone. V and J are TRBV7-2 and TRBJ2-7; TRBD2 matches 14 bases. V dropped 7 bases and J dropped 1; count of bases not matched to a gene: 12. The CDR3 is 18 residues long. Germline lookup yields CDR1 SGHTA and CDR2 FQGNSA. Here the CDR3 reads CASTPRGTSGSFSYEQYF. DNA for the CDR3: TGTGCCAGCACCCCCCGGGGGACTAGCGGGAGTTTTTCCTACGAGCAGTACTTC.

The rearrangement joins TRBV28 to TRBJ1-6; unclear D gene. Trimming shortened V by 8 bases and J by 11 bases, and 7 bases separated the two germline ends. Germline V lookup: CDR1 MDHEN, CDR2 SYDVKM. The CDR3 has 10 residues. The CDR3 sequence: CASGRAPLHF. CDR3 nucleotide sequence: TGTGCCAGCGGGAGAGCACCCCTCCACTTT.

This clone was seen once. The genes are TRBV19 and TRBJ2-5, with a possible D match to TRBD1 (5 bases). Germline CDR1 and CDR2: LNHDA and SQIVND (reference sequence). CDR3 size: 14 residues. The V and J ends lost 7 bases and 0 bases respectively, with 12 bases between them. CDR3 in amino acids: CASTQGLHQETQYF. The CDR3 coding sequence is TGTGCCAGTACTCAGGGTCTACACCAAGAGACCCAGTACTTC. Based on the CDR3 plus reference TRBV19 and TRBJ2-5, the full variable domain is DGGITQSPKYLFRKEGQNVTLSCEQNLNHDAMYWYRQDPGQGLRLIYYSQIVNDFQKGDIAEGYSVSREKKESFPLTVTSAQKNPTAFYLCASTQGLHQETQYFGPGTRLLVL.

This chain connects TRBV10-3 to TRBJ1-1, with D possibly matching TRBD1 (6 bases). The ends were cut back, 3 bases at V and 1 base at J, with 12 bases in the middle. The V gene's germline CDR1 is ENHRY and CDR2 SYGVKD. This CDR3 region has 15 residues. Here the CDR3 reads CAISEQGGENTEAFF. DNA of the CDR3: TGTGCCATCAGTGAACAGGGAGGGGAGAACACTGAAGCTTTCTTT.

V and J are TRBV28 and TRBJ1-2; D is unresolved. The CDR3 has 12 amino acids. The V end was cut by 4 bases, the J end by 4 bases, with 7 bases between. Germline V lookup: CDR1 MDHEN, CDR2 SYDVKM. The CDR3 loop reads CASSSEGYGYTF. The DNA for the CDR3 is TGTGCCAGCAGTTCCGAGGGCTATGGCTACACCTTC.

The gene calls are TRBV7-8 and TRBJ2-5; D unresolved. Germline V CDR1 and CDR2: SGHVS, FQNEAQ. The V and J ends lost 1 base and 4 bases respectively, with 10 bases between them. This CDR3 has 14 amino acids. CDR3 amino acids: CASSLGRPPETQYF. The DNA of the CDR3 is TGTGCCAGCAGCTTAGGGCGGCCCCCAGAGACCCAGTACTTC.

This clone was found once. The chain employs TRBV6-5 and TRBJ2-2; 8 nucleotides line up with TRBD1. CDR1 is MNHEY, CDR2 SVGAGI, per germline. V trimming: 4 bases; J trimming: 5 bases; junction bases outside the gene matches: 6. The CDR3 sequence is 15 residues long. CDR3 loop: CASSSQGAGTGELFF. The DNA for the CDR3 is TGTGCCAGCAGTTCTCAGGGGGCGGGAACCGGGGAGCTGTTTTTT.

This clone came up once. V and J are TRBV5-1 and TRBJ1-1; 7 bases fit TRBD1. The germline V gene has CDR1 SGHRS and CDR2 YFSETQ. This CDR3 region has 14 residues. V gave up 5 bases and J gave up 1 base; unmatched junction bases: 5. This CDR3 reads CASRPQGGNTEAFF. In nucleotides, the CDR3 is TGCGCCAGCAGACCTCAGGGGGGGAACACTGAAGCTTTCTTT. Together with reference TRBV5-1 and TRBJ1-1, the CDR3 gives the full variable domain: KAGVTQTPRYLIKTRGQQVTLSCSPISGHRSVSWYQQTPGQGLQFLFEYFSETQRNKGNFPGRFSGRQFSNSRSEMNVSTLELGDSALYLCASRPQGGNTEAFFGQGTRLTVV.

The J gene is TRBJ1-4, the V gene TRBV7-2, with TRBD1 as a possible D gene (5 bases). V was shortened by 3 bases and J by 5 bases, with 10 bases between the two germline ends. The CDR3 extends over 14 amino acids. Germline-derived CDR1 and CDR2 are SGHTA and FQGNSA. This CDR3 is CASSFGGRNEKLFF. CDR3 bases: TGTGCCAGCAGCTTCGGGGGACGGAATGAAAAACTGTTTTTT.

The gene calls are TRBV5-6 and TRBJ1-1; D remains unclear. The germline V and J ends were trimmed by 4 bases and 5 bases, with 15 bases remaining between them. This CDR3 contains 14 residues. CDR1 and CDR2 from the germline V gene are SGHDT and YYEEEE. The CDR3 loop is CASSVDPRETEAFF. CDR3 nucleotides: TGTGCCAGCAGCGTAGACCCTAGGGAGACTGAAGCTTTCTTT.

The rearrangement uses TRBV11-1 and TRBJ2-2; tentatively, D is TRBD2 (7 bases). Germline V gene lookup returns CDR1 SGHAT and CDR2 FQDESV (reference sequence). This CDR3 spans 16 amino acids. Trimming removed 9 bases from V and 6 bases from J, with 23 bases in between. The CDR3 region is CASSTGPQGGAGELFF. DNA of the CDR3: TGTGCCAGTTCGACCGGACCACAGGGAGGGGCCGGGGAGCTGTTTTTT.

The chain has TRBV6-5 and TRBJ1-5; the match to TRBD1 covers 8 bases. V lost 6 bases, J lost 3 bases, and 4 bases stayed unmatched. This CDR3 contains 14 residues. Germline CDR1 reads MNHEY; CDR2 reads SVGAGI. The CDR3 is CASSLDRVNQPQHF. CDR3 DNA: TGTGCCAGCAGCCTGGACAGGGTCAATCAGCCCCAGCATTTT.